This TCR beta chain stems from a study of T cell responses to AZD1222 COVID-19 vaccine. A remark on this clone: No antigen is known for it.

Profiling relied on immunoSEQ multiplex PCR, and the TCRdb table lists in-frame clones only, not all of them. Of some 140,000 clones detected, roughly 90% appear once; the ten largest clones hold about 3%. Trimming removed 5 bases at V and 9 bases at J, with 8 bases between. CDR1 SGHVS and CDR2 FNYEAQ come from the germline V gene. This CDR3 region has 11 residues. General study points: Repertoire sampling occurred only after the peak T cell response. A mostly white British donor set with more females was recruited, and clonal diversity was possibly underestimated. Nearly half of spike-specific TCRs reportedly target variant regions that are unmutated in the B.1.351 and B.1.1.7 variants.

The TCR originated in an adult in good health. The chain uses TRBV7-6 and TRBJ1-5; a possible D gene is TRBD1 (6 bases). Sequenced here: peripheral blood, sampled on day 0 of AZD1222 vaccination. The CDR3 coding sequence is TGTGCCAGCAGCGAGGGGGGGCCCCAGCATTTT. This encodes CASSEGGPQHF.